This TCR beta chain was recorded in a study of blood T cells in healthy people across ages. Individuals who donated were healthy Caucasians from Russia aged about 6 to 90. Study outcomes and limitations: Long-lived and aged donors differed, with more naive CD4+ cells and higher diversity in the long-lived. Estimates of diversity drawn from one million T cells were considered underestimates. Measured against age, TCR beta diversity per million T cells decreased in a roughly linear manner.

Primers used in a second PCR of about 6 to 11 cycles were a sample-barcoded 5' primer and a J-beta primer mix. TCRdb processed the 5' RACE reads anew with MiXCR; each CDR3 protein has one entry. There are hundreds of thousands of distinct CDR3 sequences in the sample; around 45% occur only once, and 25% to 35% lies in the top ten. In the case of this clonotype: Its antigen is undetermined.

The CDR3 runs 17 residues. Germline loops: CDR1 SGHTA, CDR2 FQGNSA. V was clipped by 1 base and J by 0 bases; unmatched bases: 2. Sequences were obtained from blood. The chain couples TRBV7-2 to TRBJ2-3, with 12 bases that match TRBD2. This TCR was recovered from an older woman in good health. The CDR3 region has the DNA TGTGCCAGCAGCTTAGATGGGACTAGCGGGAGCACAGATACGCAGTATTTT. Translated: CASSLDGTSGSTDTQYF.